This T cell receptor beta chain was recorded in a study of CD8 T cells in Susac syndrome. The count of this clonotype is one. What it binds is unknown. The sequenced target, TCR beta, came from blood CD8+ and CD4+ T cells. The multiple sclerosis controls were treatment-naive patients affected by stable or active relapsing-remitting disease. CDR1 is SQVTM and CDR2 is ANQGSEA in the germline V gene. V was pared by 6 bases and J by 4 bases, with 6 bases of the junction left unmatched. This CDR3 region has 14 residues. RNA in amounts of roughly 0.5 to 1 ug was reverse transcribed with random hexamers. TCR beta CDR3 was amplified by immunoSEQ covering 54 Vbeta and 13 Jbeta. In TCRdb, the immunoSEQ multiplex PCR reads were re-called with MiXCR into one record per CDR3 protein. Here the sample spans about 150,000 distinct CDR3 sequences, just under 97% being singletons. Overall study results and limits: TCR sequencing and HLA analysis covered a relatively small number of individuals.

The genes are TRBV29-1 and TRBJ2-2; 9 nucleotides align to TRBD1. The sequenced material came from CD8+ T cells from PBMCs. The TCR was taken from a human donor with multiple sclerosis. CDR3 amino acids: CSVTGTGSTGELFF. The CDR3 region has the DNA TGCAGCGTAACCGGGACAGGGAGCACCGGGGAGCTGTTTTTT.